This section outlines one T cell receptor (beta chain) sequence together with its context. A single record per CDR3 protein comes from TCRdb applying MiXCR to the 5' RACE reads. This sample has about 340,000 distinct CDR3 sequences, with 12% found just once. The data were obtained in a study of T cells after yellow fever vaccination. Germline values: CDR1 MNHEY, CDR2 SVGAGI. The CDR3 contains 16 residues. V trimming: 3 bases; J trimming: 2 bases; junction bases outside the gene matches: 9. The receptor was isolated from a man younger than 35 who received the YFV17D yellow fever vaccine. The sequences come from CD4+ T cells sorted from PBMCs, collected 15 days after the yellow fever booster vaccination. The rearrangement links TRBV6-5 to TRBJ2-5, with TRBD2 identical over 7 bases. This chain's CDR3 is CASSYQPGLTQETQYF. The CDR3, as DNA: TGTGCCAGCAGTTATCAACCGGGACTAACTCAAGAGACCCAGTACTTC.